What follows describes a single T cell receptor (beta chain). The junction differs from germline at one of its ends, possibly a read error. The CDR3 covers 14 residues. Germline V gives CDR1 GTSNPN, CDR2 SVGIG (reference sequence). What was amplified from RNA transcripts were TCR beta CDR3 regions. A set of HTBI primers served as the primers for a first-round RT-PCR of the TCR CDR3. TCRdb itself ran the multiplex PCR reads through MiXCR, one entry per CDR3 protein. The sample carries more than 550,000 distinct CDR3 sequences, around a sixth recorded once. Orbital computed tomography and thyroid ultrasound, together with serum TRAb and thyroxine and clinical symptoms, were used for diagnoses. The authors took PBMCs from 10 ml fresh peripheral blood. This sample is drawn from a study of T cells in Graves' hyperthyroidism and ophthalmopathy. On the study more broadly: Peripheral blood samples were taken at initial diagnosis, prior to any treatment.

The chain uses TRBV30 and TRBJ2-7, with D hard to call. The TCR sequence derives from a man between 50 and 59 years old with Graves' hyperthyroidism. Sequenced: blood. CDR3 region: CAWSVSPGPYGQYF. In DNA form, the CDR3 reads TGTGCCTGGAGTGTTTCCCCGGGCCCTTACGGGCAGTACTTC.